The 25 T cell receptor beta chains given below trace back to one sample, sequenced in a study of T-cell memory formation after mild COVID-19. In TCRdb, the 5' RACE reads were re-called with MiXCR into one record per CDR3 protein. Counted here are some 300,000 distinct CDR3 sequences, 20% to 25% occurring once; the ten biggest clones make up 20% to 25%. The sequenced sample was PBMCs or a T cell subset sorted from them (not recorded which). The receptors were gathered from a man younger than 30 who had mild COVID-19 (a few samples of this study predate the infection). Cell type and time point are not known.

V usage is TRBV7-9 and J usage is TRBJ1-5; D remains unclear. The CDR3 length is 14 residues. Germline CDR1 and CDR2: SEHNR and FQNEAQ (reference sequence). Trimming removed 5 bases at V and 5 bases at J, with 13 bases between. The CDR3 is CASSPEGDYQPQHF. CDR3 nucleotide sequence: TGTGCCAGCAGCCCTGAGGGTGACTATCAGCCCCAGCATTTT.

This clonotype was seen only a few times. This chain uses TRBV20-1 with TRBJ2-7; weak D call: TRBD2 (6 bases). The CDR3 length is 13 residues. V dropped 3 bases and J dropped 3 bases, with 12 bases sitting between them. The germline CDR1 and CDR2 sequences are DFQATT and SNEGSKA (reference sequence). Here the CDR3 DNA reads TGCAGTGCTAGCGAGGGCGGGGACTACGAGCAGTACTTC. Amino acid sequence: CSASEGGDYEQYF.

This clonotype was detected a few times. The chain is built from TRBV7-9 and TRBJ1-1; D remains ambiguous. Trimming removed 5 bases at V and 7 bases at J, with 14 bases between. Germline-derived CDR1 and CDR2 are SEHNR and FQNEAQ (reference sequence). The CDR3 runs to 13 residues. CDR3 region: CASSLVGLDEAFF. The CDR3 DNA sequence: TGTGCCAGCAGCCTAGTAGGGTTGGATGAAGCTTTCTTT.

This rearrangement joins TRBV25-1 to TRBJ2-1; 9 bases agree with TRBD2. Germline loops: CDR1 MGHDK, CDR2 SYGVNS. The CDR3 is 18 residues long. The V gene end was trimmed by 4 bases and the J gene end by 0 bases; junction bases not matched to a gene: 10. This CDR3 reads CASSAPSGVESSYNEQFF. CDR3 nucleotides: TGTGCCAGCAGTGCCCCTAGCGGGGTCGAAAGCTCCTACAATGAGCAGTTCTTC.

This clonotype was seen ten or more times. This chain joins TRBV5-1 and TRBJ2-4; possible D gene TRBD1, 6 bases. Germline V gives CDR1 SGHRS, CDR2 YFSETQ. The CDR3 sequence is 13 residues long. V lost 0 bases, J lost 9 bases, and 10 bases lay in between. The CDR3 nucleotides are TGCGCCAGCAGCTTGGGGGGGCGAAGCATTCAGTACTTC. Its protein is CASSLGGRSIQYF. The full variable domain, in which reference TRBV5-1 and TRBJ2-4 provide the parts outside the CDR3, is KAGVTQTPRYLIKTRGQQVTLSCSPISGHRSVSWYQQTPGQGLQFLFEYFSETQRNKGNFPGRFSGRQFSNSRSEMNVSTLELGDSALYLCASSLGGRSIQYFGAGTRLSVL.

This clonotype has only a few counts. The chain carries TRBV15 and TRBJ1-2; TRBD1 is a possible D gene (5 bases). Germline CDR1 LNHNV, CDR2 YYDKDF (reference sequence). The CDR3 totals 15 residues. The ends were cut back, 0 bases at V and 0 bases at J, with 8 bases in the middle. For the CDR3, the DNA is TGTGCCACCAGCAGAGAGACAGTCCCTAACTATGGCTACACCTTC. Its protein product is CATSRETVPNYGYTF.

The rearrangement uses TRBV20-1 and TRBJ1-2, with TRBD1 as a possible D gene (6 bases). The CDR3 is 13 amino acids. The germline V and J ends were trimmed by 6 bases and 6 bases, with 17 bases remaining between them. CDR1 is DFQATT, CDR2 SNEGSKA, per germline (reference sequence). Written as DNA, the CDR3 is TGCAGTGCCGCCCGGGACATCTTTGATGGCTACACCTTC. Translation: CSAARDIFDGYTF.

The chain has TRBV18 and TRBJ2-7; TRBD1 agrees at 8 bases. The germline V gene has CDR1 KGHSH and CDR2 LQKENI. This CDR3 contains 14 residues. V was clipped by 2 bases and J by 3 bases; unmatched bases: 3. The DNA for the CDR3 is TGTGCCAGCTCACCAAACACAGGGGGCTACGAGCAGTACTTC. Its translation: CASSPNTGGYEQYF.

The chain carries TRBV5-1 and TRBJ1-4; no clear D. The CDR3 loop spans 12 amino acids. Germline CDR1 is SGHRS and CDR2 is YFSETQ. The V end lost 5 bases, the J end lost 4 bases, and 6 bases lay between the germline ends. The CDR3 spells CASRWDNEKLFF. CDR3 DNA sequence: TGCGCCAGCAGATGGGATAATGAAAAACTGTTTTTT.

This clonotype occurred a few times. The gene calls are TRBV18 and TRBJ2-7, with 10 bases identical to TRBD1. Germline CDR1 reads KGHSH; CDR2 reads LQKENI. This CDR3 is built from 15 residues. The V and J ends lost 6 bases and 4 bases, in that order; junction bases with no gene match: 9. DNA of the CDR3: TGTGCCAGCTCGCCGGCCGGGACAGGGGAGTACGAGCAGTACTTC. Translated, it gives CASSPAGTGEYEQYF.

V gene TRBV10-3 combines with J gene TRBJ1-1, with D hard to call. V lost 6 bases and J 1 base, leaving 9 bases between the germline ends. Germline V CDR1 and CDR2: ENHRY, SYGVKD. The CDR3 loop spans 13 amino acids. The CDR3 region is CAIRAPENTEAFF. The DNA of the CDR3 is TGTGCCATCAGGGCCCCAGAGAACACTGAAGCTTTCTTT.

This clonotype was detected many times. The chain combines TRBV10-3 with TRBJ2-5; 7 bases fit TRBD2. V dropped 6 bases and J dropped 3; count of bases not matched to a gene: 4. In germline, CDR1 is ENHRY, CDR2 SYGVKD. The CDR3 length is 13 residues. The CDR3 loop reads CAIRWEGKETQYF. DNA of the CDR3: TGTGCCATCAGATGGGAGGGAAAAGAGACCCAGTACTTC.

This clonotype turned up a few times. CDR3 DNA sequence: TGTGCCAGCAGCCGTGGACAGATCACGGATACGCAGTATTTT. Translated, it gives CASSRGQITDTQYF. The chain carries TRBV28 and TRBJ2-3, with D possibly matching TRBD1 (6 bases). The CDR3 runs to 14 residues. V was clipped by 6 bases and J by 6 bases, with 16 bases between them. Germline assignment: CDR1 MDHEN and CDR2 SYDVKM.

This chain uses TRBV6-2 or TRBV6-3 with TRBJ2-1; 7 bases fit TRBD2. The CDR3 consists of 15 residues. J lost 6 bases, V lost 4 bases, and 9 bases had no gene match. CDR1 MNHEY and CDR2 SVGEGT come from the germline V gene. CDR3 sequence (DNA): TGTGCCAGCAGTTTGTTCGAGACTAGCCCCAATGAGCAGTTCTTC. Translating gives CASSLFETSPNEQFF.

The chain combines TRBV7-9 with TRBJ2-3; 7 nucleotides agree with TRBD1. J lost 0 bases, V lost 4 bases, and 10 bases had no gene match. In germline, CDR1 is SEHNR, CDR2 FQNEAQ (reference sequence). This CDR3 comprises 17 residues. CDR3 protein: CASSSLLGGASTDTQYF. Here the CDR3 DNA reads TGTGCCAGCAGCTCGCTCTTAGGGGGCGCGAGCACAGATACGCAGTATTTT.

This clonotype has a count of ten or more. The chain uses TRBV4-3 and TRBJ2-5, with 9 bases identical to TRBD1. CDR1 is LGHNA, CDR2 YSLEER, per germline. The CDR3 is 15 residues long. The J segment lost 5 bases and the V segment lost 1 base, leaving 5 bases of the junction unmatched. The CDR3 is CASSQAGTGPETQYF. Written as DNA, the CDR3 is TGCGCCAGCAGCCAAGCCGGGACAGGGCCCGAGACCCAGTACTTC.

This clonotype has more than one count but fewer than ten. The gene calls are TRBV29-1 and TRBJ2-1, with D perhaps TRBD2 (6 bases). The CDR3 has 12 residues. CDR1 SQVTM and CDR2 ANQGSEA come from the germline V gene. V gave up 8 bases and J gave up 3 bases, with 11 bases separating them. CDR3 in amino acids: CSSGTVYNEQFF. CDR3 DNA sequence: TGCAGCTCCGGGACTGTCTACAATGAGCAGTTCTTC.

The V and J genes are TRBV27 and TRBJ2-1; a weak D match, TRBD1 (5 bases). The V and J ends lost 6 bases and 7 bases respectively, with 13 bases between them. Germline CDR1 reads MNHEY; CDR2 reads SMNVEV (reference sequence). The CDR3 runs 13 residues. CDR3 amino acids: CASSPGATNEQFF. The CDR3 nucleotides are TGTGCCAGCAGCCCTGGGGCGACGAATGAGCAGTTCTTC.

In this sample, this clonotype turned up a few times. The chain combines TRBV20-1 with TRBJ2-6, with D perhaps TRBD1 (6 bases). Germline values: CDR1 DFQATT, CDR2 SNEGSKA (reference sequence). This CDR3 has 15 residues. The chain's CDR3 is CSLRDTGSGANVLTF. DNA of the CDR3: TGCAGCCTCCGGGACACCGGCTCTGGGGCCAACGTCCTGACTTTC.

This clonotype was counted between two and nine times. The chain joins TRBV7-8 to TRBJ2-3, with D possibly TRBD2 on 5 matching bases. V was pared by 4 bases and J by 5 bases, with 13 bases between. This CDR3 is 14 amino acids long. The germline V gene has CDR1 SGHVS and CDR2 FQNEAQ. The DNA for the CDR3 is TGTGCCAGCAGCTATGTCCCGGGGAAAGATACGCAGTATTTT. This codes for CASSYVPGKDTQYF.

There are a few counts of this clonotype. V is TRBV20-1 and J is TRBJ2-1; 9 bases align to TRBD2. J gave up 1 base and V 6 bases, and 10 bases lay outside the gene matches. The CDR3 is made up of 16 amino acids. Per the germline V gene, CDR1 is DFQATT and CDR2 is SNEGSKA (reference sequence). The CDR3 coding sequence is TGCAGTGCCCCTTGGACTAGCGCCCGATCCTACAATGAGCAGTTCTTC. Translated, it gives CSAPWTSARSYNEQFF.

This clonotype was recorded a few times. This sequence joins TRBV19 and TRBJ2-1; 14 positions agree with TRBD2. The CDR3 length is 13 residues. V gave up 9 bases and J gave up 8 bases; unmatched junction bases: 3. Germline lookup yields CDR1 LNHDA and CDR2 SQIVND (reference sequence). Here the CDR3 DNA reads TGTGCCAGCGGACTAGCGGGGGGTTATGAGCAGTTCTTC. Translating it yields CASGLAGGYEQFF.

The chain employs TRBV10-3 and TRBJ2-7, with a possible D match to TRBD2 (6 bases). The CDR3 length is 16 residues. Germline assignment: CDR1 ENHRY and CDR2 SYGVKD. V lost 0 bases, J lost 0 bases, and 12 bases lay in between. The CDR3 loop reads CAISESGGLGSYEQYV. The CDR3 DNA reads as TGTGCCATCAGTGAGTCCGGGGGACTCGGCTCCTACGAGCAGTACGTC.

This clonotype occurred a few times. V and J are TRBV20-1 and TRBJ1-1; D call uncertain. Trimming removed 0 bases from V and 11 bases from J, with 13 bases in between. The CDR3 is 12 amino acids. CDR1 and CDR2 (germline): DFQATT, SNEGSKA (reference sequence). The CDR3 DNA reads as TGCAGTGCTAGAGATCCTCGGGGTAAGGCTTTCTTT. Translating it yields CSARDPRGKAFF.

The chain recombines TRBV4-1 with TRBJ2-1; no clear D gene. Trimming cost V 8 bases and J 9 bases, with 11 bases left between them. Germline V gene data show CDR1 as MGHRA and CDR2 as YSYEKL. This CDR3 is built from 11 residues. For the CDR3, the DNA is TGCGCCAGCCTTATAGTGGGTGAGCAGTTCTTC. Protein: CASLIVGEQFF.